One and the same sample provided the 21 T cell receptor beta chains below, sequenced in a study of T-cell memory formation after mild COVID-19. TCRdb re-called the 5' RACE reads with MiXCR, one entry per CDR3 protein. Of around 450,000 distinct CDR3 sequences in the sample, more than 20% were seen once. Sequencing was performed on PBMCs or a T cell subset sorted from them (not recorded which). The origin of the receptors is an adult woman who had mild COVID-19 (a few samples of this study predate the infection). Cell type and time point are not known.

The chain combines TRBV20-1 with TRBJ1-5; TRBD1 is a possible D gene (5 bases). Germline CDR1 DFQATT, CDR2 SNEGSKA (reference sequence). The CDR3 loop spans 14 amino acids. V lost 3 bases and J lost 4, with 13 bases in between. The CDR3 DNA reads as TGCAGTGCTAGGGCCGGGACCTCAAATCAGCCCCAGCATTTT. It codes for CSARAGTSNQPQHF.

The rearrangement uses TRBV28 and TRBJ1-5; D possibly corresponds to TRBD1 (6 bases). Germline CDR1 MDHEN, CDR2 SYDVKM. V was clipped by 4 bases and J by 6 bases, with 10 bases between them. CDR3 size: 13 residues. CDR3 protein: CASSWGGRQPQHF. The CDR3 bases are TGTGCCAGCAGTTGGGGGGGGCGTCAGCCCCAGCATTTT. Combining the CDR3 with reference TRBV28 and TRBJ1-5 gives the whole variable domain DVKVTQSSRYLVKRTGEKVFLECVQDMDHENMFWYRQDPGLGLRLIYFSYDVKMKEKGDIPEGYSVSREKKERFSLILESASTNQTSMYLCASSWGGRQPQHFGDGTRLSIL.

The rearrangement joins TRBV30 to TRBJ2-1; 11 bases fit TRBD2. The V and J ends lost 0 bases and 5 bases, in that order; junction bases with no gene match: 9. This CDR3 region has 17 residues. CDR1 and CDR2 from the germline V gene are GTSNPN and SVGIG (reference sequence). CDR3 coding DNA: TGTGCCTGGAGTGTAGGGCGTAGCGGGAGGGTCCACAATGAGCAGTTCTTC. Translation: CAWSVGRSGRVHNEQFF.

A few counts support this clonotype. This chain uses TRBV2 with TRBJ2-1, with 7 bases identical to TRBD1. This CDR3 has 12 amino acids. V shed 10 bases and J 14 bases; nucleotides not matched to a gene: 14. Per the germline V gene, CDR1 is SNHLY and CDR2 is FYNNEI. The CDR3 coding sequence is TGTGCCACCGGGACAGACCTCTTAGTGGAGTTCTTC. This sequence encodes CATGTDLLVEFF.

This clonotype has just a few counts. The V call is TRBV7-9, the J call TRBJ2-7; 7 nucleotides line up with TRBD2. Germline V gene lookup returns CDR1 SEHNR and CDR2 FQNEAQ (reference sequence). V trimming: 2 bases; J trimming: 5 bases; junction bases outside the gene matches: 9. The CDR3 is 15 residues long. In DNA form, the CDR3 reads TGTGCCAGCAGCTTATCCCGGGGGGTAGCAAACGAGCAGTACTTC. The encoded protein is CASSLSRGVANEQYF.

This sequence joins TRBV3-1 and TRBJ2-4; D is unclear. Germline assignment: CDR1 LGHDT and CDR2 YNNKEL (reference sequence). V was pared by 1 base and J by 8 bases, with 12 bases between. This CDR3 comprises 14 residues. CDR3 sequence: CASSQVTYVDIQYF. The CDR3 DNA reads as TGTGCCAGCAGCCAAGTTACCTACGTAGACATTCAGTACTTC.

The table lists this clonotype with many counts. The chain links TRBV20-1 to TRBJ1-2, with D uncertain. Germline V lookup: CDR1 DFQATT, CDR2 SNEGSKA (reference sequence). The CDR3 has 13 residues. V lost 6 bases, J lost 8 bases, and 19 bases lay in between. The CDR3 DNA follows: TGCAGTGCCCCCCTCTCCGGGTCTTGGGGCTACACCTTC. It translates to CSAPLSGSWGYTF.

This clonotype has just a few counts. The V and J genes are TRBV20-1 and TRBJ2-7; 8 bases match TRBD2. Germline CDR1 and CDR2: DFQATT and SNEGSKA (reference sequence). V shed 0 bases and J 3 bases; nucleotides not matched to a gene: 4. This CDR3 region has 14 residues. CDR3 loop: CSARDMRGDYEQYF. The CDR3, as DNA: TGCAGTGCTAGAGATATGCGGGGGGACTACGAGCAGTACTTC.

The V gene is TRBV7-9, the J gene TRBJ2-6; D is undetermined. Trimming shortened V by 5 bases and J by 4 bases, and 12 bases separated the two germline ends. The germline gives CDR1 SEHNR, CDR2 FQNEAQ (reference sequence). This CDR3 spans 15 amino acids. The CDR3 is CASSITLFGANVLTF. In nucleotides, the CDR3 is TGTGCCAGCAGCATCACGCTGTTCGGGGCCAACGTCCTGACTTTC.

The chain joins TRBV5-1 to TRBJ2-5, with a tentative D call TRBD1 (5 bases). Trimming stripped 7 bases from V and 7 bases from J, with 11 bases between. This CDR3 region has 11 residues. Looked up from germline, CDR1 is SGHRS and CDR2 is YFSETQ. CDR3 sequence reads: CASQNQGTQYF. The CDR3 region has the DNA TGCGCCAGCCAAAATCAGGGGACCCAGTACTTC. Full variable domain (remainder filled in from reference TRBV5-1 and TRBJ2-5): KAGVTQTPRYLIKTRGQQVTLSCSPISGHRSVSWYQQTPGQGLQFLFEYFSETQRNKGNFPGRFSGRQFSNSRSEMNVSTLELGDSALYLCASQNQGTQYFGPGTRLLVL.

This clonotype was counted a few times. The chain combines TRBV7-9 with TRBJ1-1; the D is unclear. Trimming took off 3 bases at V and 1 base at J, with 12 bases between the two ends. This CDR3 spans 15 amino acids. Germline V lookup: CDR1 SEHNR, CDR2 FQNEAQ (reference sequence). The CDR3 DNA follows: TGTGCCAGCAGCTTCCTAGATAACAGGAACACTGAAGCTTTCTTT. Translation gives CASSFLDNRNTEAFF.

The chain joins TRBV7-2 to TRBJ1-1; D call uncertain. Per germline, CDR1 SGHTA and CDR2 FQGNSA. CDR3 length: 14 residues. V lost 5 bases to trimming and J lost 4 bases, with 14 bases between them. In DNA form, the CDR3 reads TGTGCCAGCAGCATCTGGTCCCGGGGCACTGAAGCTTTCTTT. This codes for CASSIWSRGTEAFF.

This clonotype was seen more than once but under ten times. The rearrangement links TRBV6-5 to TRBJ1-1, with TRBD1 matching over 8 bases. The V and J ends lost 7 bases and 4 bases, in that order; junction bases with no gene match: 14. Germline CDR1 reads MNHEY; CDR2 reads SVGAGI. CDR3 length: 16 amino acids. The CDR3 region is CASKNFGRTGPTEAFF. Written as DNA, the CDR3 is TGTGCCAGCAAAAACTTCGGGAGGACAGGGCCCACTGAAGCTTTCTTT.

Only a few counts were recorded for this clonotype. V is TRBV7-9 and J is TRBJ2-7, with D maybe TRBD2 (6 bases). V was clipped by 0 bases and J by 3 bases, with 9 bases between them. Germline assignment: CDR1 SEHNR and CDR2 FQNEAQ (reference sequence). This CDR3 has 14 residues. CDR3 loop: CASSLAGLVYEQYF. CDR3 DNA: TGTGCCAGCAGCTTAGCGGGACTTGTCTACGAGCAGTACTTC.

CDR3: CASSFARLSYEQYF. In DNA, the CDR3 is TGTGCCAGCAGCTTCGCCCGACTTTCCTACGAGCAGTACTTC. The V and J genes are TRBV7-8 and TRBJ2-7; D gene uncertain. This CDR3 contains 14 residues. V was clipped by 3 bases and J by 1 base, with 10 bases between them. Germline CDR1 and CDR2: SGHVS and FQNEAQ. The full variable domain, in which reference TRBV7-8 and TRBJ2-7 provide the parts outside the CDR3, is GAGVSQSPRYKVAKRGQDVALRCDPISGHVSLFWYQQALGQGPEFLTYFQNEAQLDKSGLPSDRFFAERPEGSVSTLKIQRTQQEDSAVYLCASSFARLSYEQYFGPGTRLTVT.

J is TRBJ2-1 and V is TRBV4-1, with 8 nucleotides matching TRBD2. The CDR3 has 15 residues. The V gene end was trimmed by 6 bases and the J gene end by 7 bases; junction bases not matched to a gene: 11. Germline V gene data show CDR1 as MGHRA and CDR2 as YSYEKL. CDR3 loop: CASSRGVAGSNEQFF. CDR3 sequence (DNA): TGCGCCAGCAGTCGCGGGGTAGCGGGGTCTAATGAGCAGTTCTTC.

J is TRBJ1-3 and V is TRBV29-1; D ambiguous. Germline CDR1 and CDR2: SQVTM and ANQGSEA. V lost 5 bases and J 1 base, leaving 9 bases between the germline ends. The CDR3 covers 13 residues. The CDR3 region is CSVLGKSGNTIYF. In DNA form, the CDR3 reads TGCAGCGTTCTCGGGAAATCTGGAAACACCATATATTTT.

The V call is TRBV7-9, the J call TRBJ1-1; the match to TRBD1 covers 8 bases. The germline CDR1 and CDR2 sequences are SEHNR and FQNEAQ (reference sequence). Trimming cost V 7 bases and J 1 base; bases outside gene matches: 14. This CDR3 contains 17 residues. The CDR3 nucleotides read TGTGCCAGCATAGCAGCTAGGCAGGGGGCGTGGAACACTGAAGCTTTCTTT. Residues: CASIAARQGAWNTEAFF.

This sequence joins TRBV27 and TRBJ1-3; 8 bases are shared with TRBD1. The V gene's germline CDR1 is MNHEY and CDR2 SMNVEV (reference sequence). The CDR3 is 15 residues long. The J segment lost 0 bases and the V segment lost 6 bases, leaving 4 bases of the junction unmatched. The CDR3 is CASRPTGGSGNTIYF. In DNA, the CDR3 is TGTGCCAGCAGGCCTACAGGGGGCTCTGGAAACACCATATATTTT.

The DNA of the CDR3 is TGTGCCAGCCGAGCACAGGGGGCATACACCGGGGAGCTGTTTTTT. Translating it yields CASRAQGAYTGELFF. The V call is TRBV2, the J call TRBJ2-2; 9 nucleotides line up with TRBD1. After removal of 8 bases from V and 3 bases from J, the junction contained 7 bases not matched to a gene. The CDR3 is made up of 15 amino acids. Germline V gene sequence: CDR1 SNHLY, CDR2 FYNNEI.

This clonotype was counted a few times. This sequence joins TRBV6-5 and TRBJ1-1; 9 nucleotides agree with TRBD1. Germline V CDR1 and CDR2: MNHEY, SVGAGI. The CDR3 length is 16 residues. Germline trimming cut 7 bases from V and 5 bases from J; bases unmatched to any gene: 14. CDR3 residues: CASTPGQGLMRTEAFF. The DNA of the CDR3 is TGTGCCAGCACGCCGGGACAGGGCTTGATGAGGACTGAAGCTTTCTTT.